This T cell receptor (beta chain) is drawn from a study of T cell responses to AZD1222 COVID-19 vaccine. The repertoire was sequenced with immunoSEQ multiplex PCR; TCRdb's copy has only in-frame clones and lacks some. The profile shows under 45,000 clones, approximately 91% of them singletons. The input for sequencing was peripheral blood, taken on day 0 of AZD1222 vaccination. This clonotype was obtained from an adult in good health.

CDR3 in DNA: TGTGCCAGTACCCCAACCGGGACAGGGCGCTACGAGCAGTACTTC. This encodes CASTPTGTGRYEQYF. V and J are TRBV19 and TRBJ2-7; 9 bases are a match to TRBD1. Germline-derived CDR1 and CDR2 are LNHDA and SQIVND (reference sequence). The CDR3 covers 15 residues. J was trimmed by 3 bases and V by 7 bases; bases with no gene match: 10.